A selection of T cell receptor beta chains follows, all from one sample in a study of blood T cell repertoires in COVID-19. TCRdb keeps only in-frame clones here, not all; method: immunoSEQ multiplex PCR. The table lists about 160,000 clones, roughly 85% of them singletons. Sample: peripheral blood. These TCRs come from a man aged 40-49 years with acute or convalescent COVID-19. Each CDR3 is given with its conserved first and last residue. D genes are given only for firm matches. Size is stated for part of the rows, as once, few or many counts, or as a class when the clone is expanded.

v_call: TRBV10-3
d_call: -
clone_size: few
j_call: TRBJ2-3
cdr3_aa: CAIGRQASSTDTQYF
cdr3_nt: TGTGCCATCGGACGACAGGCCTCTAGCACAGATACGCAGTATTTT

v_call: TRBV19
d_call: TRBD1
clone_size: -
j_call: TRBJ1-2
cdr3_aa: CASRSGTGDGYGYTF
cdr3_nt: TGTGCCAGTAGATCGGGGACAGGGGACGGCTATGGCTACACCTTC

v_call: TRBV3-1/TRBV3-2
d_call: -
clone_size: -
j_call: TRBJ1-1
cdr3_aa: CASSQDRRNTEAFF
cdr3_nt: TGTGCCAGCAGCCAAGATCGCAGGAACACTGAAGCTTTCTTT

v_call: TRBV4-1
d_call: TRBD1
clone_size: -
j_call: TRBJ1-1
cdr3_aa: CASSQGDRVYTEAFF
cdr3_nt: TGCGCCAGCAGCCAAGGGGACAGGGTGTACACTGAAGCTTTCTTT

v_call: TRBV5-6
d_call: -
clone_size: once
j_call: TRBJ1-1
cdr3_aa: CASSLSSEAFF
cdr3_nt: TGTGCCAGCAGCTTGTCTAGTGAAGCTTTCTTT

v_call: TRBV2
d_call: TRBD1
clone_size: -
j_call: TRBJ2-7
cdr3_aa: CASTSTGAYEQYF
cdr3_nt: TGTGCCAGCACCTCGACAGGGGCCTACGAGCAGTACTTC

v_call: TRBV6-2/TRBV6-3
d_call: -
clone_size: -
j_call: TRBJ1-4
cdr3_aa: CASSTGHATNEKLFF
cdr3_nt: TGTGCCAGCAGTACGGGACACGCAACTAATGAAAAACTGTTTTTT

v_call: TRBV27
d_call: TRBD1
clone_size: once
j_call: TRBJ2-5
cdr3_aa: CASSFQGAVETQYF
cdr3_nt: TGTGCCAGCAGTTTCCAGGGGGCGGTAGAGACCCAGTACTTC

v_call: TRBV5-1
d_call: TRBD1
clone_size: -
j_call: TRBJ2-7
cdr3_aa: CASSLGGTGVSYEQYF
cdr3_nt: TGCGCCAGCAGCTTGGGGGGGACAGGGGTATCCTACGAGCAGTACTTC

v_call: TRBV12-5
d_call: TRBD2
clone_size: -
j_call: TRBJ2-2
cdr3_aa: CASGQLAGGPNTGELFF
cdr3_nt: TGTGCTAGTGGCCAGCTAGCGGGGGGGCCGAACACCGGGGAGCTGTTTTTT

v_call: TRBV5-1
d_call: -
clone_size: -
j_call: TRBJ1-1
cdr3_aa: CASSRLPGENTEAFF
cdr3_nt: TGCGCCAGCAGCCGACTTCCGGGGGAGAACACTGAAGCTTTCTTT

v_call: TRBV12-3/TRBV12-4
d_call: -
clone_size: once
j_call: TRBJ1-5
cdr3_aa: CASRAAGNQPQHF
cdr3_nt: TGTGCCAGCAGGGCGGCCGGGAATCAGCCCCAGCATTTT

v_call: TRBV6-2/TRBV6-3
d_call: TRBD1
clone_size: -
j_call: TRBJ1-5
cdr3_aa: CASSPVFFTGGAGNGNQPQHF
cdr3_nt: TGTGCCAGCAGTCCCGTCTTTTTTACAGGGGGCGCAGGTAACGGCAATCAGCCCCAGCATTTT

v_call: TRBV28
d_call: TRBD1
clone_size: once
j_call: TRBJ2-7
cdr3_aa: CASKPGQGGYEQYF
cdr3_nt: TGTGCCAGCAAACCGGGACAGGGGGGCTACGAGCAGTACTTC

v_call: TRBV3-1/TRBV3-2
d_call: -
clone_size: -
j_call: TRBJ1-5
cdr3_aa: CASSPWTDQPQHF
cdr3_nt: TGTGCCAGCAGCCCCTGGACAGACCAGCCCCAGCATTTT

v_call: TRBV11-2
d_call: TRBD1
clone_size: -
j_call: TRBJ2-2
cdr3_aa: CASSSLRQGSGELFF
cdr3_nt: TGTGCCAGCAGCTCATTGAGACAGGGTTCCGGGGAGCTGTTTTTT

v_call: TRBV6-5
d_call: TRBD1
clone_size: -
j_call: TRBJ1-2
cdr3_aa: CASSPDRDGWYGYTF
cdr3_nt: TGTGCCAGCAGTCCAGACAGGGACGGGTGGTATGGCTACACCTTC

v_call: TRBV20-1
d_call: TRBD2
clone_size: -
j_call: TRBJ2-5
cdr3_aa: CSASSGGARETQYF
cdr3_nt: TGCAGTGCTAGTTCCGGGGGGGCCCGAGAGACCCAGTACTTC

v_call: TRBV10-2
d_call: -
clone_size: few
j_call: TRBJ2-1
cdr3_aa: CASSERRGGDEQFF
cdr3_nt: TGCGCCAGCAGTGAGCGGCGCGGAGGCGATGAGCAGTTCTTC

v_call: TRBV21-1
d_call: -
clone_size: -
j_call: TRBJ2-7
cdr3_aa: CASSSRDRGNRQYF
cdr3_nt: TGTGCCAGCAGCTCCCGGGACAGGGGCAATAGGCAGTACTTC

v_call: TRBV9
d_call: TRBD2
clone_size: -
j_call: TRBJ2-5
cdr3_aa: CASSCPSGGQETQYF
cdr3_nt: TGTGCCAGCAGCTGTCCTAGCGGGGGGCAAGAGACCCAGTACTTC

v_call: TRBV5-6
d_call: TRBD1
clone_size: few
j_call: TRBJ2-5
cdr3_aa: CASSWDRGGPKETQYF
cdr3_nt: TGTGCCAGCAGCTGGGACAGGGGGGGACCAAAGGAGACCCAGTACTTC

v_call: TRBV28
d_call: -
clone_size: -
j_call: TRBJ1-1
cdr3_aa: CASSFPGNTEAFF
cdr3_nt: TGTGCCAGCAGTTTCCCGGGGAACACTGAAGCTTTCTTT

v_call: TRBV30
d_call: -
clone_size: -
j_call: TRBJ1-1
cdr3_aa: CAWSVLWGVRYTEAFF
cdr3_nt: TGTGCCTGGAGTGTATTGTGGGGAGTAAGGTACACTGAAGCTTTCTTT

v_call: TRBV2
d_call: -
clone_size: once
j_call: TRBJ1-5
cdr3_aa: CASSEGQAGNQPQHF
cdr3_nt: TGTGCCAGCAGTGAAGGACAGGCGGGCAATCAGCCCCAGCATTTT

v_call: TRBV2
d_call: TRBD1
clone_size: -
j_call: TRBJ1-6
cdr3_aa: CASSQGTGGFSSYNSPLHF
cdr3_nt: TGTGCCAGCAGTCAAGGGACAGGGGGTTTCAGCTCCTATAATTCACCCCTCCACTTT

v_call: TRBV24-1
d_call: -
clone_size: few
j_call: TRBJ1-2
cdr3_aa: CATSDRGYGYTF
cdr3_nt: TGTGCCACCAGTGACCGAGGGTATGGCTACACCTTC

v_call: TRBV7-8
d_call: TRBD1
clone_size: -
j_call: TRBJ1-5
cdr3_aa: CASSLDRGPYSNQPQHF
cdr3_nt: TGTGCCAGCAGCTTAGATAGGGGGCCCTATAGCAATCAGCCCCAGCATTTT

v_call: TRBV9
d_call: -
clone_size: -
j_call: TRBJ1-2
cdr3_aa: CASSGRHTSYGYTF
cdr3_nt: TGTGCCAGCAGCGGTAGACACACTTCCTATGGCTACACCTTC

v_call: TRBV5-4
d_call: TRBD2
clone_size: -
j_call: TRBJ2-3
cdr3_aa: CASSWGGTSTDTQYF
cdr3_nt: TGTGCCAGCAGCTGGGGAGGGACTAGCACAGATACGCAGTATTTT

v_call: TRBV10-3
d_call: -
clone_size: -
j_call: TRBJ2-1
cdr3_aa: CAISDLGEQFF
cdr3_nt: TGTGCCATCAGTGATCTAGGTGAGCAGTTCTTC

v_call: TRBV30
d_call: -
clone_size: -
j_call: TRBJ1-6
cdr3_aa: CAWSAAGGRRVSLHF
cdr3_nt: TGTGCCTGGAGTGCCGCGGGGGGCCGGAGGGTATCCCTCCACTTT

v_call: TRBV3-1/TRBV3-2
d_call: -
clone_size: -
j_call: TRBJ2-3
cdr3_aa: CASSTSGPWQYF
cdr3_nt: TGTGCCAGCAGCACCTCAGGCCCATGGCAGTATTTT

v_call: TRBV2
d_call: TRBD1
clone_size: -
j_call: TRBJ2-2
cdr3_aa: CASQTGGPTGELFF
cdr3_nt: TGTGCCAGCCAGACAGGGGGCCCCACCGGGGAGCTGTTTTTT

v_call: TRBV29-1
d_call: TRBD1
clone_size: -
j_call: TRBJ1-1
cdr3_aa: CSVSTGVNTEAFF
cdr3_nt: TGCAGCGTTTCGACAGGGGTAAATACTGAAGCTTTCTTT

v_call: TRBV7-8
d_call: -
clone_size: -
j_call: TRBJ2-3
cdr3_aa: CASSFRVLADTQYF
cdr3_nt: TGTGCCAGCAGCTTTCGGGTTCTGGCAGATACGCAGTATTTT

v_call: TRBV7-9
d_call: -
clone_size: -
j_call: TRBJ1-1
cdr3_aa: CASSQQGTEAFF
cdr3_nt: TGTGCCAGCAGCCAGCAGGGCACTGAAGCTTTCTTT

v_call: TRBV3-1/TRBV3-2
d_call: TRBD2
clone_size: -
j_call: TRBJ2-3
cdr3_aa: CASSQLAGGPLTQYF
cdr3_nt: TGTGCCAGCAGCCAATTAGCGGGGGGGCCGCTTACGCAGTATTTT

v_call: TRBV11-2
d_call: TRBD1
clone_size: -
j_call: TRBJ1-2
cdr3_aa: CASSFPDRDGYNYGYTF
cdr3_nt: TGTGCCAGCAGCTTCCCGGACAGGGACGGGTATAACTATGGCTACACCTTC

v_call: TRBV5-1
d_call: -
clone_size: -
j_call: TRBJ1-1
cdr3_aa: CASSTDTEAFF
cdr3_nt: TGCGCCAGCAGCACGGACACTGAAGCTTTCTTT

v_call: TRBV28
d_call: TRBD1
clone_size: -
j_call: TRBJ1-5
cdr3_aa: CASSAGTGNRQPQHF
cdr3_nt: TGTGCCAGCAGTGCCGGGACAGGGAATCGTCAGCCCCAGCATTTT

v_call: TRBV21-1
d_call: -
clone_size: -
j_call: TRBJ1-6
cdr3_aa: CASNSSGDCRRDIWDSPLHF
cdr3_nt: TGTGCCAGCAATTCGTCAGGGGATTGTCGGAGAGATATTTGGGATTCACCCCTCCACTTT

v_call: TRBV6-6
d_call: TRBD1
clone_size: -
j_call: TRBJ1-1
cdr3_aa: CASSTWTGGTEAFF
cdr3_nt: TGTGCCAGCAGTACTTGGACAGGGGGAACTGAAGCTTTCTTT

v_call: TRBV18
d_call: TRBD2
clone_size: once
j_call: TRBJ2-7
cdr3_aa: CASSQTSDEQYF
cdr3_nt: TGTGCCAGCTCTCAAACTAGCGACGAGCAGTACTTC

v_call: TRBV3-1/TRBV3-2
d_call: -
clone_size: -
j_call: TRBJ1-2
cdr3_aa: CASSQGGGYTF
cdr3_nt: TGTGCCAGCAGCCAAGGCGGCGGCTACACCTTC

v_call: TRBV6-5
d_call: -
clone_size: once
j_call: TRBJ1-1
cdr3_aa: CASTRGGTEAFF
cdr3_nt: TGTGCCAGCACGCGAGGGGGAACTGAAGCTTTCTTT